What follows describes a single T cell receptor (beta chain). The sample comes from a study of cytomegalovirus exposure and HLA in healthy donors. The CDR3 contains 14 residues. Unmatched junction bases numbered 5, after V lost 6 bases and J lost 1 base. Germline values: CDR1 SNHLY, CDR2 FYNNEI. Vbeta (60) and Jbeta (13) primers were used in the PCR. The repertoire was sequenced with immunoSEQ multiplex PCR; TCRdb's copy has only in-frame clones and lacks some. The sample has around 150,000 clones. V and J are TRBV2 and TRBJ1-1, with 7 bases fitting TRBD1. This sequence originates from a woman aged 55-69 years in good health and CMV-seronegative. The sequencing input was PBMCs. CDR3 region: CASRYQGGNTEAFF. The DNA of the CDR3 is TGTGCCAGCAGATATCAGGGGGGGAACACTGAAGCTTTCTTT.